This TCR beta chain stems from a study of CD8 T cells in ankylosing spondylitis. This clonotype was recorded a few times. Trimming removed 6 bases from V and 7 bases from J; junction bases left unmatched: 3. Looked up from germline, CDR1 is MNHEY and CDR2 is SMNVEV (reference sequence). The CDR3 is 13 amino acids. TCRdb re-analysed the 5' RACE reads in MiXCR, keeping a single row per CDR3 protein. Seen here are under 400,000 distinct CDR3 sequences, under 14% observed once, and the top ten hold roughly 9.2%. The chain recombines TRBV27 with TRBJ1-6; 7 nucleotides agree with TRBD1. The clonotype originates from a female donor with ankylosing spondylitis or in good health (not recorded which). The sequenced material came from blood, either unsorted or a sorted T cell fraction (not recorded which). CDR3 loop: CASSIQGNSPLHF. DNA for the CDR3: TGTGCCAGCAGCATACAGGGGAATTCACCCCTCCACTTT.